This T cell receptor (beta chain) was sequenced for a study of early T cells in non-severe SARS-CoV-2 infection. Findings and limits, study-wide: Matching results from VDJdb favored anti-spike CD8 responses, leaving private and CD4 specificities undetected.

The V segment lost 0 bases and the J segment 3 bases; nucleotides outside the gene matches: 3. The CDR3 covers 15 residues. Germline CDR1 reads SGHTA; CDR2 reads FQGNSA. This clonotype was recorded at least ten times. Antigen unknown. TCRdb reprocessed the 5' RACE reads via MiXCR and lists one record per CDR3 protein. The sample contains approximately 50,000 distinct CDR3 sequences, roughly an eighth of which appear only once. This clonotype was sampled from an adult who was a healthcare worker with PCR-confirmed SARS-CoV-2 infection or an uninfected control (not recorded which). This rearrangement joins TRBV7-2 to TRBJ2-7, with 9 bases aligning to TRBD2. Sequenced input: whole blood. CDR3: CASSLASGGYYEQYF. The CDR3 bases are TGTGCCAGCAGCTTAGCGAGCGGGGGGTACTACGAGCAGTACTTC. Full variable domain (missing parts from reference TRBV7-2 and TRBJ2-7): GAGVSQSPSNKVTEKGKDVELRCDPISGHTALYWYRQSLGQGLEFLIYFQGNSAPDKSGLPSDRFSAERTGGSVSTLTIQRTQQEDSAVYLCASSLASGGYYEQYFGPGTRLTVT.